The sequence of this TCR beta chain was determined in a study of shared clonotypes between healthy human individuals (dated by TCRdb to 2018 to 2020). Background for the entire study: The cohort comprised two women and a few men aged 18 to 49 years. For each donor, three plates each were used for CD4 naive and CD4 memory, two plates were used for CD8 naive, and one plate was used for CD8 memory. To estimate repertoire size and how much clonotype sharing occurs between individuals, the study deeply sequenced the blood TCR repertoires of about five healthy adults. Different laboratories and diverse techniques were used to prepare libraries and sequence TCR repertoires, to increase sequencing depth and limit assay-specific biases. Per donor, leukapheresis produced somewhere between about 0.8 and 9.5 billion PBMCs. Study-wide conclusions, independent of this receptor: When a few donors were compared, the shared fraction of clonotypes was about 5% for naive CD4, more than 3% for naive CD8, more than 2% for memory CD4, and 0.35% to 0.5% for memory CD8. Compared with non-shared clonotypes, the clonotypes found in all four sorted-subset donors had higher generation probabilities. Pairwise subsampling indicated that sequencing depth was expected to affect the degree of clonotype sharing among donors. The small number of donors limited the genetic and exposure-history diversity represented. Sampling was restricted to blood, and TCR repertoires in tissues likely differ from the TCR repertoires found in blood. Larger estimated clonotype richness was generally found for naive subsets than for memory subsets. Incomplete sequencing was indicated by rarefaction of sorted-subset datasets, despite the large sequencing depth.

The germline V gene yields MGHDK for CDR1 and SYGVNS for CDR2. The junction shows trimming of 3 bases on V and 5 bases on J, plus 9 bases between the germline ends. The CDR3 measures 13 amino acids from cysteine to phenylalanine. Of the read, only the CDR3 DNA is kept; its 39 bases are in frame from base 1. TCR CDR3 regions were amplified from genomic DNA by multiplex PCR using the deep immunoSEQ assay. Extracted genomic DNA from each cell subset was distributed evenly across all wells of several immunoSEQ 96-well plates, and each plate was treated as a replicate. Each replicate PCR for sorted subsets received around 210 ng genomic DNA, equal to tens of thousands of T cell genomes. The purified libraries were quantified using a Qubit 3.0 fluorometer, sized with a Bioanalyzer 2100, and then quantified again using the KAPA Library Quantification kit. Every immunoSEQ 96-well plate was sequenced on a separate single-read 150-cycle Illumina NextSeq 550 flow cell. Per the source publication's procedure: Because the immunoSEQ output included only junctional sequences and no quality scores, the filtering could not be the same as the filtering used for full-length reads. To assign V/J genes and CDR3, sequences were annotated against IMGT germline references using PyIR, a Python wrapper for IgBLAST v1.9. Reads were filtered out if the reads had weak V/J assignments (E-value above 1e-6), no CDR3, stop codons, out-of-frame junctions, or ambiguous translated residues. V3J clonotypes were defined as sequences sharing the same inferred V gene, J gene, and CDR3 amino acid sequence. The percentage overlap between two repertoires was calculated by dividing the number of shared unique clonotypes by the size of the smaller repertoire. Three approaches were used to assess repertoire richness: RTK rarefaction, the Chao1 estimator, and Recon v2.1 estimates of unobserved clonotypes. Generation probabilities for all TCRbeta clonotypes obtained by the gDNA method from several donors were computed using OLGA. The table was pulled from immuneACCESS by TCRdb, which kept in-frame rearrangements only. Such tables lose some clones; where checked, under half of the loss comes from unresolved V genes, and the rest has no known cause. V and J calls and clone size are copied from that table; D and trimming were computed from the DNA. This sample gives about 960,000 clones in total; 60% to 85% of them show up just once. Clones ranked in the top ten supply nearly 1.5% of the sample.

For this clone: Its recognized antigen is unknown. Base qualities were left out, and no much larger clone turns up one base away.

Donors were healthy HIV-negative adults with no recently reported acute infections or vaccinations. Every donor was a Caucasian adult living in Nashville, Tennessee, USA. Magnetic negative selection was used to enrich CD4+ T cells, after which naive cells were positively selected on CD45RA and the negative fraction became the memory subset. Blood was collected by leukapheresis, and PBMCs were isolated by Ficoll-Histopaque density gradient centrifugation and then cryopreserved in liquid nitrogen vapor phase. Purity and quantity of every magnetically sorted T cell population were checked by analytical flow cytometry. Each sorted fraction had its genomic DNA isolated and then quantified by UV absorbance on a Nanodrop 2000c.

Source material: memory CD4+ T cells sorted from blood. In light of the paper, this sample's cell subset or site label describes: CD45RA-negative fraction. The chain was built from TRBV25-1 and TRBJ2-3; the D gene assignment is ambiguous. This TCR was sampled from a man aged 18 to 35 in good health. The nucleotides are TGTGCCAGCAGTGACCACAACGGAGATACGCAGTATTTT. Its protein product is CASSDHNGDTQYF.